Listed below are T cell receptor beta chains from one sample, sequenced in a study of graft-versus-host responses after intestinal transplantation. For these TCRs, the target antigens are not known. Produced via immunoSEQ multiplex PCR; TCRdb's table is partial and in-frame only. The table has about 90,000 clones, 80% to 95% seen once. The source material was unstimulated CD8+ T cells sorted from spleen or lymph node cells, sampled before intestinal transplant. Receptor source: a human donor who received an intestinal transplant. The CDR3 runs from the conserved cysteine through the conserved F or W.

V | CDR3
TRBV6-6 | CALTGGSTDTQYF
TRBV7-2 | CASSTDSSSGNTIYF
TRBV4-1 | CASSQHFAGQEQFF
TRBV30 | CAWSWTGGNEQYF
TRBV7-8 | CASSLIVAGTDTQYF
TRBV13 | CASSLAGSSNQPQHF
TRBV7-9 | CASSLATGFSPLHF
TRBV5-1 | CASSLSQNQPQHF
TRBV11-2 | CASSSDDVWTDTEAFF
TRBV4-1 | CASSQEGAGYNQPQHF
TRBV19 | CASSMDFVGTVEAFF